What follows are 27 T cell receptor beta chains derived from one specimen sequenced in a study of blood T cell repertoires in COVID-19. TCRdb's copy holds only in-frame clones and misses some; the assay was immunoSEQ multiplex PCR. There are about 80,000 clones in the sample; more than 70% occur only once, and approximately 37% lies in the top ten. Source material: peripheral blood. The receptors originated from a man at least 80 years old with active or convalescent COVID-19.

The V call is TRBV28, the J call TRBJ2-1; 8 bases agree with TRBD2. There are 14 residues in the CDR3. After removal of 6 bases from V and 2 bases from J, the junction contained 3 bases not matched to a gene. Germline values: CDR1 MDHEN, CDR2 SYDVKM. The CDR3 coding sequence is TGTGCCAGCAGCCCGGGACTAGCCTACAATGAGCAGTTCTTC. Translation gives CASSPGLAYNEQFF.

The chain couples TRBV19 to TRBJ2-3; TRBD2 matches 10 bases. Germline lookup yields CDR1 LNHDA and CDR2 SQIVND (reference sequence). This CDR3 has 14 residues. The CDR3 sequence is CGTSGSTSTDTQYF. The CDR3 nucleotides read TGTGGGACTAGCGGCTCTACTAGCACAGATACGCAGTATTTT.

The chain carries TRBV5-6 and TRBJ1-2; D gene uncertain. CDR1 and CDR2 (germline): SGHDT, YYEEEE. The CDR3 sequence is 13 residues long. The germline V and J ends were trimmed by 1 base and 4 bases, with 8 bases remaining between them. DNA of the CDR3: TGTGCCAGCAGCTTGATGGGCGTCTATGGCTACACCTTC. Its protein product is CASSLMGVYGYTF.

The chain joins TRBV5-1 to TRBJ1-1; maybe TRBD1 (5 bases). The CDR3 runs 14 residues. Trimming removed 2 bases from V and 1 base from J, with 9 bases in between. CDR1 and CDR2 from the germline V gene are SGHRS and YFSETQ. The CDR3 protein is CASSLDSTNTEAFF. The CDR3 nucleotides read TGCGCCAGCAGCTTAGACAGTACGAACACTGAAGCTTTCTTT. Full variable domain (rest looked up from reference TRBV5-1 and TRBJ1-1): KAGVTQTPRYLIKTRGQQVTLSCSPISGHRSVSWYQQTPGQGLQFLFEYFSETQRNKGNFPGRFSGRQFSNSRSEMNVSTLELGDSALYLCASSLDSTNTEAFFGQGTRLTVV.

The chain carries TRBV7-8 and TRBJ1-4, with TRBD1 as a possible D gene (6 bases). The CDR3 contains 15 residues. The germline V and J ends were trimmed by 2 bases and 8 bases, with 15 bases remaining between them. Per germline, CDR1 SGHVS and CDR2 FQNEAQ. CDR3 in DNA: TGTGCCAGCAGCTTAAGGGGGGGACCGAAGGAAAAACTGTTTTTT. Amino acid sequence: CASSLRGGPKEKLFF.

With regard to this clone: A read error may account for a junction end that differs from germline. This rearrangement joins TRBV7-7 to TRBJ1-1; D is undetermined. CDR3 length equals 16 residues. The germline V gene encodes CDR1 SSHAT and CDR2 FNYEAQ (reference sequence). CDR3 sequence reads: CASSLVTLPGNTEAFF. CDR3 bases: TGTGCTAGCAGCTTAGTTACGTTACCGGGGAACACTGAAGCTTTCTTT.

The chain employs TRBV19 and TRBJ2-2; TRBD1 agrees at 8 bases. This CDR3 has 16 residues. Germline V gene lookup returns CDR1 LNHDA and CDR2 SQIVND (reference sequence). V was clipped by 4 bases and J by 6 bases; unmatched bases: 10. CDR3 DNA: TGTGCCAGTAGTAATTGGTTTGCAGGGGGCGCCGGGGAGCTGTTTTTT. Protein product: CASSNWFAGGAGELFF.

The CDR3 DNA follows: TGTGCCAGCAGCTCCTTGGACAGGGCAACATATAGCAATCAGCCCCAGCATTTT. Residues: CASSSLDRATYSNQPQHF. This chain uses TRBV5-8 with TRBJ1-5, with 8 bases identical to TRBD1. V lost 3 bases to trimming and J lost 0 bases; unmatched junction nucleotides: 11. CDR1 and CDR2 (germline): SGHTS, YDEGEE. This CDR3 contains 18 residues.

The CDR3 here is CASSPTGDFNQPQHF. CDR3 DNA: TGTGCCAGCAGCCCGACAGGGGACTTCAATCAGCCCCAGCATTTT. The V call is TRBV7-9, the J call TRBJ1-5; 8 bases map to TRBD1. The trim removed 5 bases at V and 3 bases at J, leaving 6 bases unmatched. The CDR3 has 15 residues. CDR1 and CDR2 from the germline V gene are SEHNR and FQNEAQ (reference sequence).

This clone was seen only once. This sequence joins TRBV18 and TRBJ2-5; 13 positions agree with TRBD2. CDR1 is KGHSH, CDR2 LQKENI, per germline. V was clipped by 5 bases and J by 5 bases; unmatched bases: 11. The CDR3 is 17 amino acids. DNA for the CDR3: TGTGCCAGCTCAGCCTCGGCCGGGACTAGCGGGATCGAGACCCAGTACTTC. Translation: CASSASAGTSGIETQYF.

This chain joins TRBV18 and TRBJ1-5; weak D call: TRBD1 (6 bases). V shed 0 bases and J shed 6 bases, with 12 bases lying between them. The CDR3 totals 15 residues. Germline lookup yields CDR1 KGHSH and CDR2 LQKENI. The CDR3 DNA follows: TGTGCCAGCTCACCACCCGGGGGGGCGAGTCAGCCCCAGCATTTT. This translates into CASSPPGGASQPQHF. The full variable domain, completed using reference TRBV18 and TRBJ1-5, is NAGVMQNPRHLVRRRGQEARLRCSPMKGHSHVYWYRQLPEEGLKFMVYLQKENIIDESGMPKERFSAEFPKEGPSILRIQQVVRGDSAAYFCASSPPGGASQPQHFGDGTRLSIL.

This clone was found once. The chain joins TRBV9 to TRBJ2-2, with 9 positions matching TRBD1. This CDR3 has 16 residues. In germline, CDR1 is SGDLS, CDR2 YYNGEE. V gave up 0 bases and J gave up 3 bases; unmatched junction bases: 3. CDR3 DNA sequence: TGTGCCAGCAGCGTAGCAACAGGGGGCCACACCGGGGAGCTGTTTTTT. It translates to CASSVATGGHTGELFF.

The gene calls are TRBV20-1 and TRBJ2-1; TRBD2 is a possible D gene (5 bases). CDR3 size: 14 residues. The ends were cut back, 3 bases at V and 7 bases at J, with 16 bases in the middle. CDR1 is DFQATT, CDR2 SNEGSKA, per germline (reference sequence). CDR3 residues: CSASNTRVMNEQFF. The DNA for the CDR3 is TGCAGTGCTAGTAATACTAGAGTTATGAATGAGCAGTTCTTC.

The chain couples TRBV7-3 to TRBJ2-3, with a weak D call TRBD2 (6 bases). Germline loops: CDR1 SGHTA, CDR2 FQGTGA. Trimming took 0 bases from V and 2 from J, leaving 12 bases between them. CDR3 length: 16 amino acids. The CDR3 coding sequence is TGTGCCAGCAGCTTAACCGGGAGCCCCCCCACAGATACGCAGTATTTT. As protein: CASSLTGSPPTDTQYF.

The sample holds one count of this clone. The chain is built from TRBV9 and TRBJ2-2, with D perhaps matching TRBD1 (5 bases). The CDR3 sequence is 14 residues long. Trimming shortened V by 3 bases and J by 4 bases, and 10 bases separated the two germline ends. Per the germline V gene, CDR1 is SGDLS and CDR2 is YYNGEE. The DNA for the CDR3 is TGTGCCAGCAGCGGTAGACAGACCACCGGGGAGCTGTTTTTT. Its protein product is CASSGRQTTGELFF.

In this sample, this clone turned up once. The chain links TRBV4-1 to TRBJ2-5; D not resolved. CDR1 is MGHRA and CDR2 is YSYEKL in the germline V gene. Trimming shortened V by 1 base and J by 2 bases, and 11 bases separated the two germline ends. CDR3 length equals 15 residues. CDR3 coding DNA: TGCGCCAGCAGCCAAGCCGGGTCCAAACAAGAGACCCAGTACTTC. Translation gives CASSQAGSKQETQYF.

This clone has just one count. The rearrangement joins TRBV5-6 to TRBJ1-3; no reliable D call. CDR3 length: 15 amino acids. Germline-derived CDR1 and CDR2 are SGHDT and YYEEEE. The germline V and J ends were trimmed by 6 bases and 2 bases, with 15 bases remaining between them. DNA of the CDR3: TGTGCCAGCACCTTCGGGGTGGAACCTGGAAACACCATATATTTT. Protein product: CASTFGVEPGNTIYF.

The CDR3 nucleotides read TGTGCCAGCACGTATTTAAAGACAGGGGTTGGGGCCAACGTCCTGACTTTC. It codes for CASTYLKTGVGANVLTF. V gene TRBV27 combines with J gene TRBJ2-6; 8 bases line up with TRBD1. CDR3 length equals 17 residues. After removal of 7 bases from V and 3 bases from J, the junction contained 11 bases not matched to a gene. Germline CDR1 MNHEY, CDR2 SMNVEV (reference sequence).

This clone was counted a single time. The V call is TRBV6-5, the J call TRBJ1-5; D not resolved. Germline V gene lookup returns CDR1 MNHEY and CDR2 SVGAGI. Trimming stripped 4 bases from V and 1 base from J, with 14 bases between. CDR3 size: 16 residues. The CDR3 loop is CASSSQAAGSNQPQHF. CDR3 coding DNA: TGTGCCAGCAGTTCCCAGGCGGCGGGAAGCAATCAGCCCCAGCATTTT.

The chain joins TRBV4-1 to TRBJ1-5, with a tentative D call TRBD1 (6 bases). Germline V lookup: CDR1 MGHRA, CDR2 YSYEKL. The V and J ends lost 4 bases and 12 bases respectively, with 19 bases between them. The CDR3 runs 14 residues. CDR3: CASSPTLGGGFQHF. The CDR3 DNA follows: TGCGCCAGCAGCCCCACACTAGGGGGAGGGTTCCAGCATTTT.

This chain joins TRBV3-1 (or the pseudogene TRBV3-2) and TRBJ2-2; 10 bases map to TRBD2. CDR1 is LGHDT, CDR2 YNNKEL, per germline (reference sequence). CDR3 length equals 14 residues. V trimming: 4 bases; J trimming: 8 bases; junction bases outside the gene matches: 4. CDR3 sequence: CASSPLAGVGELFF. Written as DNA, the CDR3 is TGTGCCAGCAGCCCTCTAGCGGGAGTGGGGGAGCTGTTTTTT.

This clone appeared a single time. The chain combines TRBV12-3 or TRBV12-4 with TRBJ1-6; no clear D gene. V gave up 3 bases and J gave up 6 bases, with 6 bases separating them. The CDR3 extends over 13 amino acids. This chain's CDR3 is CASSFMRNSPLHF. For the CDR3, the DNA is TGTGCCAGCAGTTTCATGCGTAATTCACCCCTCCACTTT.

The rearrangement links TRBV7-9 to TRBJ1-2, with 10 bases fitting TRBD1. The CDR3 spans 13 residues. The trim removed 1 base at V and 8 bases at J, leaving 1 base unmatched. The germline CDR1 and CDR2 sequences are SEHNR and FQNEAQ (reference sequence). The CDR3 DNA follows: TGTGCCAGCAGCTTAGGGACAGGGGGAGGCTACACCTTC. It specifies CASSLGTGGGYTF.

The V and J genes are TRBV7-9 and TRBJ2-3; 8 nucleotides agree with TRBD1. J gave up 2 bases and V 4 bases, and 8 bases lay outside the gene matches. The CDR3 spans 16 residues. CDR1 is SEHNR and CDR2 is FQNEAQ in the germline V gene (reference sequence). CDR3 nucleotide sequence: TGTGCCAGCAGCTCCCGACAGGGGAGACCCACAGATACGCAGTATTTT. Its translation: CASSSRQGRPTDTQYF.

The CDR3 DNA reads TGTGCCAGCAGCTGGAGGGACAGAGGAACCGGGGAGCTGTTTTTT. This sequence encodes CASSWRDRGTGELFF. This chain joins TRBV3-1 (or the pseudogene TRBV3-2) and TRBJ2-2; D is possibly TRBD1 (7 bases). The CDR3 is 15 residues long. Between the trimmed V and J ends, which lost 5 bases and 5 bases, there was a span of 15 bases. Germline CDR1 is LGHDT and CDR2 is YNNKEL (reference sequence).

The chain recombines TRBV25-1 with TRBJ1-2; tentatively, D is TRBD1 (5 bases). This CDR3 spans 15 amino acids. Per germline, CDR1 MGHDK and CDR2 SYGVNS. The V end lost 0 bases, the J end lost 2 bases, and 10 bases lay between the germline ends. This CDR3 reads CASSEYGQGNYGYTF. In DNA form, the CDR3 reads TGTGCCAGCAGTGAATATGGGCAGGGAAACTATGGCTACACCTTC.

This chain joins TRBV3-1 (or the pseudogene TRBV3-2) and TRBJ2-1, with a tentative D call TRBD2 (6 bases). The CDR3 runs 15 residues. The V gene lost 1 base and the J gene lost 6 bases, with 13 bases spanning the gap. Germline V gene lookup returns CDR1 LGHDT and CDR2 YNNKEL (reference sequence). The CDR3 coding sequence is TGTGCCAGCAGCCAAGGTCGAGCGGGTTCCAATGAGCAGTTCTTC. The encoded protein is CASSQGRAGSNEQFF.